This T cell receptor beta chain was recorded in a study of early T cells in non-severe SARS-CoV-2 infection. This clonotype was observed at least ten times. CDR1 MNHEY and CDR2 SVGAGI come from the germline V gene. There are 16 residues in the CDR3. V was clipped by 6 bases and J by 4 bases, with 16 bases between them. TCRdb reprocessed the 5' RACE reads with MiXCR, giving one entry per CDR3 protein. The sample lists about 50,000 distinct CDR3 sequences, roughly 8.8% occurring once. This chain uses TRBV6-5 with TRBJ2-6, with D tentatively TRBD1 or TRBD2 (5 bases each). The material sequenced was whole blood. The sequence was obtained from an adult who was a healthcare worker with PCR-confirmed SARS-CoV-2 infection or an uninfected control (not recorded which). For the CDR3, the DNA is TGTGCCAGCAGCAGCCTAGGGACGAGAGGGGCCAACGTCCTGACTTTC. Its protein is CASSSLGTRGANVLTF.